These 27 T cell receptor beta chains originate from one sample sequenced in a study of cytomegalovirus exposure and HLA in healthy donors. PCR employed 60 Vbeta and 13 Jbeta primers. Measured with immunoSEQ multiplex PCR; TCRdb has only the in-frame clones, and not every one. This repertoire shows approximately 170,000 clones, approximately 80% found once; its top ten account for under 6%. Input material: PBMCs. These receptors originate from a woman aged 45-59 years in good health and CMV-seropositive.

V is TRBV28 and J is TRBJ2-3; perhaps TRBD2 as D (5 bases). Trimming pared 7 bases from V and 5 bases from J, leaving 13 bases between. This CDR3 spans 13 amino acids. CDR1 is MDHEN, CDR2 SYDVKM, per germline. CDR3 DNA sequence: TGTGCCAGCAATAGGCTAGGAGGAGATACGCAGTATTTT. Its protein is CASNRLGGDTQYF.

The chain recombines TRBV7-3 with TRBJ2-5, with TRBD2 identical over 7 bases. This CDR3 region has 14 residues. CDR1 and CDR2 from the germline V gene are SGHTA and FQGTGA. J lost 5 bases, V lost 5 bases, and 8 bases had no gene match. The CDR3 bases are TGTGCCAGCAGCCGCGGGGGAGGGGCCGAGACCCAGTACTTC. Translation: CASSRGGGAETQYF.

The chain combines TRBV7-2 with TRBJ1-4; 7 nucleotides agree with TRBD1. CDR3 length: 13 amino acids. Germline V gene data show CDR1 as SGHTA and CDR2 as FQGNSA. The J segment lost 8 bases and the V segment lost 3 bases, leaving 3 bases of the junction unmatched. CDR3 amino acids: CASSLRTGEKLFF. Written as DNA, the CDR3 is TGTGCCAGCAGCTTGCGGACAGGCGAAAAACTGTTTTTT.

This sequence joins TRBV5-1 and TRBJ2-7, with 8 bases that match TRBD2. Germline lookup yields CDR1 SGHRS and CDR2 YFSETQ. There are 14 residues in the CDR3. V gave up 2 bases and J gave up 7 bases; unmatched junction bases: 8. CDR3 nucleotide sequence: TGCGCCAGCAGCTTCACTAGCGGAGAGGGGGAGCAGTACTTC. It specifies CASSFTSGEGEQYF. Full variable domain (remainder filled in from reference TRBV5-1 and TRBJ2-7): KAGVTQTPRYLIKTRGQQVTLSCSPISGHRSVSWYQQTPGQGLQFLFEYFSETQRNKGNFPGRFSGRQFSNSRSEMNVSTLELGDSALYLCASSFTSGEGEQYFGPGTRLTVT.

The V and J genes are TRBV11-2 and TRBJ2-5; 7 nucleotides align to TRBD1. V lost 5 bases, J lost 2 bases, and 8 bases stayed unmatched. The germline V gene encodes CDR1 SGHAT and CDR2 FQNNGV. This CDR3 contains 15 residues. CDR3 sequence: CASSGQQGMQETQYF. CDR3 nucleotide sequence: TGTGCCAGCAGCGGACAACAGGGGATGCAAGAGACCCAGTACTTC.

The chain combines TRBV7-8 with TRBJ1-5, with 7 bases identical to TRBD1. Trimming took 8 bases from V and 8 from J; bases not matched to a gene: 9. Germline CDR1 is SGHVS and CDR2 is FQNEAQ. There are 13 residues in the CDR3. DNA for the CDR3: TGTGCCAGCGGAAACAGGGGCCAGGAGCCCCAGCATTTT. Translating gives CASGNRGQEPQHF.

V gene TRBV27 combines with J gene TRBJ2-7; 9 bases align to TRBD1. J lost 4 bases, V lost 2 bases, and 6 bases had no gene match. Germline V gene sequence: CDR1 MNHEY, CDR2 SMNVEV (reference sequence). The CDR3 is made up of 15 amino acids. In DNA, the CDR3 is TGTGCCAGCAGTTTAAGGGGGACAGGGAGTTACGAGCAGTACTTC. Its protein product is CASSLRGTGSYEQYF.

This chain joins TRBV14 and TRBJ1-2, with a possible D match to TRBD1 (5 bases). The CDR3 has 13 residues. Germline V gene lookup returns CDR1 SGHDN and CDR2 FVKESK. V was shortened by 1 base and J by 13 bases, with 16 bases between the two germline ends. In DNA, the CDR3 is TGTGCCAGCAGCCAAGGAGCAACCGAGCAGGGCACCTTC. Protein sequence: CASSQGATEQGTF.

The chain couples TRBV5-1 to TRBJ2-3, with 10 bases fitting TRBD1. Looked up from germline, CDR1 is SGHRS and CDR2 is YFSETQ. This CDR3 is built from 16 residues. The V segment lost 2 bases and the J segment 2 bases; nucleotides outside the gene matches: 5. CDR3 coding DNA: TGCGCCAGCAGCTTACAGACAGGGGGCCTCACAGATACGCAGTATTTT. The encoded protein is CASSLQTGGLTDTQYF.

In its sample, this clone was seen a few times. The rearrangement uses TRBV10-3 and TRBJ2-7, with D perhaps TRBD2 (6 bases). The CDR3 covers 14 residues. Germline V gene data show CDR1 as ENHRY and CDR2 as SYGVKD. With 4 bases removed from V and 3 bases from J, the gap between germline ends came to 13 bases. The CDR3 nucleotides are TGTGCCATCAGTGGGCTTGCGGGAATCTACGAGCAGTACTTC. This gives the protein CAISGLAGIYEQYF.

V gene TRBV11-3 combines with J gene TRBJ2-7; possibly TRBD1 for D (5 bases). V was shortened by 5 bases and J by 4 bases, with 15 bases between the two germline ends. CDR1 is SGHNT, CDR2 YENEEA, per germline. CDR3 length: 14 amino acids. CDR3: CASSQGSGDYEQYF. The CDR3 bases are TGTGCCAGCAGCCAGGGAAGTGGGGATTACGAGCAGTACTTC.

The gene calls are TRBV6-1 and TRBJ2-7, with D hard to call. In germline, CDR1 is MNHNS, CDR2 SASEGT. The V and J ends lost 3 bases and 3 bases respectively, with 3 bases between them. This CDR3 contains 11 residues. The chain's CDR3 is CASSDNYEQYF. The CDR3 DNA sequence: TGTGCCAGCAGTGACAACTACGAGCAGTACTTC.

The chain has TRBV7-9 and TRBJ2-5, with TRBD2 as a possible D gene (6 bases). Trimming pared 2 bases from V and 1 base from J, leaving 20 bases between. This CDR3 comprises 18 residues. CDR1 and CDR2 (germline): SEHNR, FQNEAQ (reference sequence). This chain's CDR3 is CASSLNIWRDPIQETQYF. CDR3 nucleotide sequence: TGTGCCAGCAGCTTAAACATTTGGAGGGACCCGATCCAAGAGACCCAGTACTTC.

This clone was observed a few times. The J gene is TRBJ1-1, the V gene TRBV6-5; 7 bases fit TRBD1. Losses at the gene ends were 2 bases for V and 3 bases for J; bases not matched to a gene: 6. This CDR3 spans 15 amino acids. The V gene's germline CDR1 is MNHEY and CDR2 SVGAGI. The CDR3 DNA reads TGTGCCAGCAGTTACCCAGGACAGGTACACACTGAAGCTTTCTTT. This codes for CASSYPGQVHTEAFF.

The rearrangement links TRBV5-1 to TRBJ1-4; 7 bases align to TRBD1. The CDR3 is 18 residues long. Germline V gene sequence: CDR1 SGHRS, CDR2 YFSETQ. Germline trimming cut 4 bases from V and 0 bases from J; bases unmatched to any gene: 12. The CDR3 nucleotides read TGCGCCAGCAGCCCGTACGGGACAGACAGCACAACTAATGAAAAACTGTTTTTT. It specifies CASSPYGTDSTTNEKLFF.

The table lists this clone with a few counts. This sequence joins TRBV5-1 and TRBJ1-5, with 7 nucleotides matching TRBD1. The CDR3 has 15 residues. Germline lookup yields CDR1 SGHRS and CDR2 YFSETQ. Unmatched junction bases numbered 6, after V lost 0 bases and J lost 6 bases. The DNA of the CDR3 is TGCGCCAGCAGCTTGGAGCCAGGGGGAGGTCAGCCCCAGCATTTT. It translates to CASSLEPGGGQPQHF.

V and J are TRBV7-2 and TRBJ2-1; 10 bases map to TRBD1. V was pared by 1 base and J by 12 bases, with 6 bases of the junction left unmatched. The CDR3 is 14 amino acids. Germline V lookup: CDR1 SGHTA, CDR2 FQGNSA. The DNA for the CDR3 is TGTGCCAGCAGCTTAGGGTCCCGGACAGGGGGGCAGTTCTTC. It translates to CASSLGSRTGGQFF.

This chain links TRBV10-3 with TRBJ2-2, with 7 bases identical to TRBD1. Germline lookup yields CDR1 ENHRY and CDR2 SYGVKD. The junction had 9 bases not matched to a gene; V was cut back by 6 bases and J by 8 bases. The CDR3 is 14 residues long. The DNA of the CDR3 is TGTGCCATCAGGATGACAGGGAAAATGGGGGAGCTGTTTTTT. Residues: CAIRMTGKMGELFF.

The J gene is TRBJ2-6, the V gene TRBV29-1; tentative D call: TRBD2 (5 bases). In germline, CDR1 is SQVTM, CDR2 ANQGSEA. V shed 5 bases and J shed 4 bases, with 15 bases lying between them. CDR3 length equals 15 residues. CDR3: CSVSLGGGGANVLTF. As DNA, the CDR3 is TGCAGCGTTTCCCTAGGTGGAGGCGGGGCCAACGTCCTGACTTTC.

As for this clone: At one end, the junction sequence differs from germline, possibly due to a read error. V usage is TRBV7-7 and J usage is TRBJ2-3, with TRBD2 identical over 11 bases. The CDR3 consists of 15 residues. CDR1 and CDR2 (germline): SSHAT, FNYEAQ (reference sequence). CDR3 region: CASSLNSGGGDTQYF. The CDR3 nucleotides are TGTGCTAGCAGCTTAAATAGCGGGGGGGGAGATACGCAGTATTTT.

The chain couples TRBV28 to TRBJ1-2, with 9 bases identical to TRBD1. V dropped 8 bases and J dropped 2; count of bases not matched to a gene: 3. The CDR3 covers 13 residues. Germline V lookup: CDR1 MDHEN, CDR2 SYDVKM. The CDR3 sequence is CASGTGTNYGYTF. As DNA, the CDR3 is TGTGCCAGCGGGACAGGGACAAACTATGGCTACACCTTC.

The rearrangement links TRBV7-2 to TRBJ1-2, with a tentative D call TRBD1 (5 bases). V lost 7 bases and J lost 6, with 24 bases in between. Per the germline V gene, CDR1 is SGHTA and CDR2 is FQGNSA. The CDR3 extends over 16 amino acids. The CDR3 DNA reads TGTGCCAGCACCACAAGGGCCGCCAGGGTAGAGGATGGCTACACCTTC. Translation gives CASTTRAARVEDGYTF. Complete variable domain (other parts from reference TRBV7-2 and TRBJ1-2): GAGVSQSPSNKVTEKGKDVELRCDPISGHTALYWYRQSLGQGLEFLIYFQGNSAPDKSGLPSDRFSAERTGGSVSTLTIQRTQQEDSAVYLCASTTRAARVEDGYTFGSGTRLTVV.

The CDR3 bases are TGTGCCAGCAGTTTATTTGCGGACAGGGGATCCAATGAGCAGTTCTTC. This encodes CASSLFADRGSNEQFF. V gene TRBV27 combines with J gene TRBJ2-1; 9 bases match TRBD1. V trimming: 1 base; J trimming: 6 bases; junction bases outside the gene matches: 7. The length of the CDR3 is 16 residues. The germline V gene has CDR1 MNHEY and CDR2 SMNVEV (reference sequence).

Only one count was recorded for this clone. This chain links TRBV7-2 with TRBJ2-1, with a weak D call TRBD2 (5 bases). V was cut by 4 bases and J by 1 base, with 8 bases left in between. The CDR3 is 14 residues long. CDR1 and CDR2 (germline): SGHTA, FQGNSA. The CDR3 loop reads CASSWSGSYNEQFF. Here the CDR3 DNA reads TGTGCCAGCAGCTGGAGCGGATCCTACAATGAGCAGTTCTTC.

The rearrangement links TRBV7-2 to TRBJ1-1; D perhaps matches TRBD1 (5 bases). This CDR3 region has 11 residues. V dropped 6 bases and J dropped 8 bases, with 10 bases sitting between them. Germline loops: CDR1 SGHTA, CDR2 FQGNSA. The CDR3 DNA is TGTGCCAGCAGACGCACAGGCGAAGCTTTCTTT. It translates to CASRRTGEAFF.

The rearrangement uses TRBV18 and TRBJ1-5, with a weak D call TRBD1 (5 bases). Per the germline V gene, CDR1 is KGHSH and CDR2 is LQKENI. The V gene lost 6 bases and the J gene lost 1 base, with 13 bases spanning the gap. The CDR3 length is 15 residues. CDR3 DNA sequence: TGTGCCAGCTCCGGGGCGGGGATGAGCAATCAGCCCCAGCATTTT. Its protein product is CASSGAGMSNQPQHF.

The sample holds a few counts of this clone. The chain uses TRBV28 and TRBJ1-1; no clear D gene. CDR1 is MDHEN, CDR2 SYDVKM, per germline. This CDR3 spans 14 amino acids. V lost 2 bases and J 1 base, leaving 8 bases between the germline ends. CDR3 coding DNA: TGTGCCAGCAGTTTAACTCGATCGAACACTGAAGCTTTCTTT. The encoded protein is CASSLTRSNTEAFF.